This entry lists 20 T cell receptor beta chains sequenced from one sample in a study of T cell clonality in common variable immunodeficiency. This table comes from immunoSEQ multiplex PCR, and its TCRdb copy is limited to in-frame clones, with some not included. Listed for the sample are approximately 44,000 clones, none seen a single time. The sequenced sample consisted of peripheral blood mononuclear cells. The receptor set was obtained from a person aged 18 to 70 in good health.

This clone showed up many times. CDR3 region: CSVETGAEAFF. The sequenced part of the CDR3 DNA is TGCAGCGTTGAGACGGGGGCTGAA. This chain links TRBV29-1 with TRBJ1-1; a possible D gene is TRBD1 (5 bases). The read comes to an end 3 residues before the CDR3 does, leaving the germline J gene to fill in the end. Germline CDR1 reads SQVTM; CDR2 reads ANQGSEA. The CDR3 runs to 11 residues. Trimming pared 3 bases from V and 6 bases from J, leaving 8 bases between.

This clone showed up many times. The read ends 3 residues before the CDR3 terminus; that terminus is restored from the germline J gene. The J gene is TRBJ2-1, the V gene TRBV7-8; TRBD1 might be the D (6 bases). V lost 4 bases and J 6 bases, leaving 16 bases between the germline ends. The CDR3 contains 15 residues. The germline V gene has CDR1 SGHVS and CDR2 FQNEAQ. The sequenced CDR3 bases are TGTGCCAGCAGCTCAGGGGCTATACCTGTCAATGAG. Its translation: CASSSGAIPVNE. In full, the CDR3 reads CASSSGAIPVNEQFF.

This clone was picked up many times. The CDR3 is cut off 3 residues early in the read; its end comes from the germline J gene. The chain recombines TRBV18 with TRBJ2-2; no definite D call. Between the trimmed V and J ends, which lost 0 bases and 6 bases, there was a span of 8 bases. The length of the CDR3 is 14 residues. In germline, CDR1 is KGHSH, CDR2 LQKENI. The covered CDR3 bases are TGTGCCAGCTCACCACCAAAAGCCGCCGGGGAG. It encodes CASSPPKAAGE. From start to end, the CDR3 is CASSPPKAAGELFF.

This clone has a count of ten or more. The DNA ends 3 residues before the CDR3 does, and the rest of the CDR3 is filled in from the germline J gene. The V call is TRBV27, the J call TRBJ1-2; no definite D call. Trimming took 5 bases from V and 1 from J, leaving 5 bases between them. CDR1 and CDR2 (germline): MNHEY, SMNVEV (reference sequence). The CDR3 has 12 residues. The CDR3: CASSHHNYGYTF. The covered CDR3 bases are TGTGCCAGCAGTCATCATAACTATGGC.

This clone was observed at least ten times. The read comes to an end 3 residues before the CDR3 does, leaving the germline J gene to fill in the end. The chain links TRBV5-1 to TRBJ2-3, with D uncertain. The CDR3 spans 14 residues. Germline CDR1 SGHRS, CDR2 YFSETQ. V lost 1 base, J lost 2 bases, and 8 bases lay in between. The sequenced part of the CDR3 DNA is TGCGCCAGCAGCTTGAGGCGGATCACAGATACG. This translates into CASSLRRITDT. The full-length CDR3 reads as CASSLRRITDTQYF. The full variable domain, in which reference TRBV5-1 and TRBJ2-3 provide the parts outside the CDR3, is KAGVTQTPRYLIKTRGQQVTLSCSPISGHRSVSWYQQTPGQGLQFLFEYFSETQRNKGNFPGRFSGRQFSNSRSEMNVSTLELGDSALYLCASSLRRITDTQYFGPGTRLTVL.

This clone was picked up many times. The read finishes 3 residues shy of the CDR3 end, and the germline J gene is used to complete it. The chain couples TRBV2 to TRBJ2-5; D might be TRBD1 (6 bases). The V end lost 7 bases, the J end lost 1 base, and 10 bases lay between the germline ends. The CDR3 consists of 13 residues. Per the germline V gene, CDR1 is SNHLY and CDR2 is FYNNEI. Incomplete CDR3 DNA: TGTGCCAGCAATGGACAGACCCAAGAGACC. This encodes CASNGQTQET. The entire CDR3 protein reads CASNGQTQETQYF.

This clone was observed many times. The read ends 3 residues early relative to the CDR3; the germline J gene fills the gap. This chain uses TRBV5-4 with TRBJ2-1; D call uncertain. The V end was cut by 2 bases, the J end by 8 bases, with 11 bases between. Germline V gene lookup returns CDR1 SGHNT and CDR2 YYREEE (reference sequence). The CDR3 totals 13 residues. Incomplete CDR3 DNA: TGTGCCAGCAGCTTAGGGTCCAGAGATGAG. Translated, it gives CASSLGSRDE. The CDR3 reads in full as CASSLGSRDEQFF.

In its sample, this clone was seen many times. The sequenced part of the CDR3 DNA is TGTGCCAGTAGTGCGACTTCAGGGGGCTTTATCGGTGAG. Residues: CASSATSGGFIGE. In full, the CDR3 reads CASSATSGGFIGEQFF. The V gene is TRBV19, the J gene TRBJ2-1; 8 nucleotides line up with TRBD1. The read ends 3 residues early relative to the CDR3; the germline J gene fills the gap. The trim removed 5 bases at V and 9 bases at J, leaving 15 bases unmatched. There are 16 residues in the CDR3. Germline lookup yields CDR1 LNHDA and CDR2 SQIVND (reference sequence).

This clone was seen many times. Read sequence stops 3 residues before the CDR3 end, and the germline J gene provides the missing end. V and J are TRBV2 and TRBJ2-3; 7 nucleotides agree with TRBD1. The germline gives CDR1 SNHLY, CDR2 FYNNEI. The trim removed 7 bases at V and 2 bases at J, leaving 6 bases unmatched. There are 14 residues in the CDR3. The CDR3 spells CASMAGGNTDTQYF. The CDR3 DNA, read in part, is TGTGCCAGCATGGCAGGGGGTAACACAGATACG.

This clone was seen many times. The CDR3 is cut off 3 residues early in the read; its end comes from the germline J gene. J is TRBJ1-1 and V is TRBV11-2; unclear D gene. The CDR3 covers 14 residues. The germline gives CDR1 SGHAT, CDR2 FQNNGV. The V and J ends lost 4 bases and 4 bases respectively, with 13 bases between them. CDR3: CASSSTPPGTEAFF. The CDR3 DNA, read in part, is TGTGCCAGCAGCTCAACTCCCCCGGGCACTGAA.

This clone was seen ten or more times. The CDR3 end is not reached by the read, which stops 3 residues before it; the germline J gene fills it in. V is TRBV30 and J is TRBJ1-1; D is perhaps TRBD1 (5 bases). Germline V gives CDR1 GTSNPN, CDR2 SVGIG (reference sequence). V lost 2 bases to trimming and J lost 4 bases, with 11 bases between them. The CDR3 is 13 residues long. The part of the CDR3 DNA that was read is TGTGCCTGGAGTCTCGGCAGGGCCACTGAA. It translates to CAWSLGRATE. The entire CDR3 sequence reads CAWSLGRATEAFF. Complete variable domain (other parts from reference TRBV30 and TRBJ1-1): SQTIHQWPATLVQPVGSPLSLECTVEGTSNPNLYWYRQAAGRGLQLLFYSVGIGQISSEVPQNLSASRPQDRQFILSSKKLLLSDSGFYLCAWSLGRATEAFFGQGTRLTVV.

A remark on this clone: The read ends 3 residues early relative to the CDR3; the germline J gene fills the gap. The genes are TRBV7-3 and TRBJ2-1; 7 positions agree with TRBD2. Looked up from germline, CDR1 is SGHTA and CDR2 is FQGTGA. The CDR3 runs to 15 residues. The V segment lost 5 bases and the J segment 6 bases; nucleotides outside the gene matches: 10. Partial CDR3 DNA: TGTGCCAGCAGCCCGGGACTATCCATGATCAATGAG. It specifies CASSPGLSMINE. The whole CDR3 sequence reads CASSPGLSMINEQFF.

This clone was found many times. The CDR3 is cut off 3 residues early in the read; its end comes from the germline J gene. This rearrangement joins TRBV20-1 to TRBJ2-7; 9 bases match TRBD2. The V segment lost 6 bases and the J segment 4 bases; nucleotides outside the gene matches: 13. The germline gives CDR1 DFQATT, CDR2 SNEGSKA (reference sequence). The CDR3 consists of 15 residues. The DNA read from the CDR3 is TGCAGTGCACCGAGCGGGGCGGGGGGGCCATACGAG. Protein sequence: CSAPSGAGGPYE. The complete CDR3 sequence is CSAPSGAGGPYEQYF.

Of note for this clone: The CDR3 goes on 3 residues after the read ends, and that part is filled in from the germline J gene. This chain joins TRBV18 and TRBJ1-3; D is possibly TRBD1 (5 bases). This CDR3 spans 16 amino acids. Trimming stripped 3 bases from V and 7 bases from J, with 19 bases between. Per the germline V gene, CDR1 is KGHSH and CDR2 is LQKENI. CDR3 sequence reads: CASSPPAGTNGNTIYF. CDR3 DNA (partial): TGTGCCAGCTCACCGCCCGCGGGGACGAATGGGAACACC.

At least ten counts were recorded for this clone. The read gets to within 3 residues of the CDR3 end, and the germline J gene fills in the rest. V usage is TRBV11-3 and J usage is TRBJ1-1; the D is unclear. Per germline, CDR1 SGHNT and CDR2 YENEEA. Trimming took off 6 bases at V and 1 base at J, with 9 bases between the two ends. This CDR3 region has 13 residues. The CDR3 protein is CASRSAGNTEAFF. The sequenced part of the CDR3 DNA is TGTGCCAGCAGGTCGGCAGGGAACACTGAA.

This clone has a count of ten or more. The CDR3 end falls 3 residues outside the read, so it is completed with the germline J gene. This chain connects TRBV5-1 to TRBJ2-1; weak D call: TRBD1 (6 bases). Germline lookup yields CDR1 SGHRS and CDR2 YFSETQ. The CDR3 spans 14 residues. The germline V and J ends were trimmed by 6 bases and 4 bases, with 14 bases remaining between them. CDR3 loop: CASTFTGNYNEQFF. The CDR3 bases that were read are TGCGCCAGCACCTTCACAGGGAATTACAATGAG.

At least ten counts were recorded for this clone. The read ends 3 residues early relative to the CDR3; the germline J gene fills the gap. The rearrangement joins TRBV7-9 to TRBJ1-2; perhaps TRBD1 as D (5 bases). Trimming cost V 3 bases and J 7 bases, with 6 bases left between them. The CDR3 has 11 amino acids. Germline V gives CDR1 SEHNR, CDR2 FQNEAQ (reference sequence). The part of the CDR3 DNA that was read is TGTGCCAGCAGCTTTGGGGCTGGC. Translation: CASSFGAG. Given in full, the CDR3 is CASSFGAGYTF. The whole variable domain, remainder taken from reference TRBV7-9 and TRBJ1-2, is DTGVSQNPRHKITKRGQNVTFRCDPISEHNRLYWYRQTLGQGPEFLTYFQNEAQLEKSRLLSDRFSAERPKGSFSTLEIQRTEQGDSAMYLCASSFGAGYTFGSGTRLTVV.

This clone was found many times. CDR3 DNA (partial): TGTGCCAGCAGTTTTCAAGACAGACTGAACACTGAA. Its protein product is CASSFQDRLNTE. From start to end, the CDR3 is CASSFQDRLNTEAFF. The chain combines TRBV11-2 with TRBJ1-1; D is perhaps TRBD1 (5 bases). Coverage ceases 3 residues before the CDR3 finishes, and the germline J gene fills in the end. Germline V CDR1 and CDR2: SGHAT, FQNNGV. Trimming pared 6 bases from V and 0 bases from J, leaving 14 bases between. This CDR3 is built from 15 residues.

This clone was counted many times. The CDR3 end is not reached by the read, which stops 3 residues before it; the germline J gene fills it in. The V gene is TRBV6-2 or TRBV6-3, the J gene TRBJ2-2; D not resolved. The germline gives CDR1 MNHEY, CDR2 SVGEGT. Trimming stripped 2 bases from V and 0 bases from J, with 4 bases between. The length of the CDR3 is 14 residues. CDR3 bases read: TGTGCCAGCAGTTACGACACGAACACCGGGGAG. It is translated as CASSYDTNTGE. The entire CDR3 protein is CASSYDTNTGELFF.

This clone was recorded at least ten times. One end of the junction does not line up with germline, which may come from a read error. Sequencing ends 3 residues short of the CDR3 end; the germline J gene provides the rest. V and J are TRBV7-7 and TRBJ2-1, with TRBD2 identical over 8 bases. The CDR3 is made up of 15 amino acids. Germline CDR1 and CDR2: SSHAT and FNYEAQ (reference sequence). The CDR3 loop is CASSLRTSPYNEQFF. The sequenced CDR3 bases are TGTGCTAGCAGCTTAAGGACTAGCCCATACAATGAG.